The 5 T cell receptor beta chains below were found in one sample sequenced in a study of HIV-infected children after antiretroviral therapy interruption. Treatment defined: PENTA 11 planned treatment interruption arm or continuous ART arm. RNA-based 3' RACE libraries used unique molecular identifiers. TCRdb re-called the 3' RACE reads with MiXCR, one entry per CDR3 protein. The sample includes approximately 95,000 distinct CDR3 sequences, roughly 6.7% of them seen just once. Sequenced material: CD45RA+ CD4+ T cells from PBMCs, pooled from several time points, taken from a donor given antiretroviral therapy, either interrupted or continuous. Subset of the sample: naive CD4+ CD45RA+ CD45RO- T cells. The receptors originated from a pool of human donors with HIV.

This clonotype was recorded many times. The chain joins TRBV6-1 to TRBJ2-3, with TRBD2 matching 10 bases. Germline V lookup: CDR1 MNHNS, CDR2 SASEGT. Trimming took 5 bases from V and 0 from J; bases not matched to a gene: 2. The CDR3 extends over 15 amino acids. The CDR3 DNA follows: TGTGCCAGCAGTATAGCGGGGGGAAGCACAGATACGCAGTATTTT. Translation gives CASSIAGGSTDTQYF.

This clonotype was counted ten times or more. The chain carries TRBV12-3 or TRBV12-4 and TRBJ2-2; 10 positions agree with TRBD2. The CDR3 has 16 amino acids. Trimming removed 2 bases from V and 6 bases from J; junction bases left unmatched: 6. CDR3: CASSLSLAGAAGELFF. The CDR3 DNA reads as TGTGCCAGCAGTTTAAGCCTAGCGGGAGCGGCCGGGGAGCTGTTTTTT.

This clonotype has at least ten counts. The chain recombines TRBV10-3 with TRBJ2-2; D might be TRBD1 or TRBD2, each matching 5 bases. CDR3 size: 15 residues. V was clipped by 2 bases and J by 4 bases, with 11 bases between them. In germline, CDR1 is ENHRY, CDR2 SYGVKD. The CDR3 spells CAISETGQGTGELFF. In DNA form, the CDR3 reads TGTGCCATCAGTGAGACGGGGCAAGGCACCGGGGAGCTGTTTTTT.

V gene TRBV12-3 or TRBV12-4 combines with J gene TRBJ1-1; D is ambiguous. This CDR3 contains 14 residues. The germline V and J ends were trimmed by 9 bases and 1 base, with 15 bases remaining between them. The CDR3 protein is CARSEGHGNTEAFF. The DNA of the CDR3 is TGTGCCAGATCCGAGGGCCACGGGAACACTGAAGCTTTCTTT.

This clonotype was observed a few times. This chain connects TRBV6-6 to TRBJ2-7; 7 nucleotides align to TRBD1. The CDR3 contains 15 residues. Germline lookup yields CDR1 MNHNY and CDR2 SVGAGI (reference sequence). J lost 4 bases, V lost 2 bases, and 8 bases had no gene match. CDR3 in DNA: TGTGCCAGCAGTTACCAAGGGGGCTCGGTATACGAGCAGTACTTC. This gives the protein CASSYQGGSVYEQYF.